This paragraph covers one T cell receptor beta chain sequence. Its target is unknown. These data are taken from a study of CD8+ T cells in alopecia areata. Study summary: Treated patients took oral tofacitinib at 5 to 10 mg twice daily. Study-wide results and limits: Compared with mice, patients displayed less clear TCR sharing, possibly for HLA-related reasons. When scalp samples are sequenced, resident alphabeta T cells of normal skin are also captured.

The CDR3 has 14 residues. Deletions cut 2 bases from V and 2 bases from J, with 9 bases between. Germline CDR1 reads MNHEY; CDR2 reads SMNVEV (reference sequence). Sampling of alopecia areata patients yielded lesional scalp punch biopsies as well as peripheral blood. After isolation, RNA underwent reverse transcription to generate cDNA as the sequencing template. Sequenced by immunoSEQ multiplex PCR; TCRdb stores in-frame clones only, minus some. The table lists 150,000 or so clones, around 47% of them singletons. This TCR came from a human donor with alopecia areata. The chain employs TRBV27 and TRBJ2-5; D gene uncertain. Sequencing was done on a sample of CD4+ T cells sorted from blood. The CDR3 reads CASSLVGSQETQYF. The CDR3, as DNA: TGTGCCAGCAGTTTAGTGGGATCTCAAGAGACCCAGTACTTC.